This passage covers 18 T cell receptor beta chains from one sample sequenced in a study of OX40 agonist ivuxolimab in advanced cancers. Only in-frame clones appear in the TCRdb table, and some are missing; sequencing was by immunoSEQ multiplex PCR. The repertoire includes approximately 75,000 clones, about nine tenths of them detected once, and 0.3% to 0.45% sits in the top ten. Here the sequenced sample was CD4+ or CD8+ T cells sorted from blood, taken in a trial of the OX40 agonist ivuxolimab. The receptors shown here come from an adult with an advanced solid tumor such as melanoma, head and neck, liver or kidney cancer.

V usage is TRBV7-2 and J usage is TRBJ2-5; 14 positions agree with TRBD2. The V gene end was trimmed by 4 bases and the J gene end by 3 bases; junction bases not matched to a gene: 1. The CDR3 covers 15 residues. Germline V gene sequence: CDR1 SGHTA, CDR2 FQGNSA. CDR3 in amino acids: CASSSGLAGEETQYF. CDR3 in DNA: TGTGCCAGCAGCTCGGGACTAGCGGGAGAAGAGACCCAGTACTTC. Full variable domain (remainder filled in from reference TRBV7-2 and TRBJ2-5): GAGVSQSPSNKVTEKGKDVELRCDPISGHTALYWYRQSLGQGLEFLIYFQGNSAPDKSGLPSDRFSAERTGGSVSTLTIQRTQQEDSAVYLCASSSGLAGEETQYFGPGTRLLVL.

V gene TRBV7-2 combines with J gene TRBJ2-5; TRBD2 aligns across 11 bases. CDR1 is SGHTA and CDR2 is FQGNSA in the germline V gene. The trim removed 4 bases at V and 4 bases at J, leaving 2 bases unmatched. CDR3 length equals 14 residues. The CDR3 DNA reads TGTGCCAGCAGCTCCGGGACTAGCGGAGAGACCCAGTACTTC. Protein sequence: CASSSGTSGETQYF.

The chain is built from TRBV7-2 and TRBJ2-3; 14 bases match TRBD2. CDR3 length equals 14 residues. V shed 11 bases, J shed 3 bases, and the junction held 4 bases outside the gene matches. Germline V gene lookup returns CDR1 SGHTA and CDR2 FQGNSA. DNA of the CDR3: TGTGCCCAGGGGACTAGCGGGGGAACAGATACGCAGTATTTT. This encodes CAQGTSGGTDTQYF.

V and J are TRBV18 and TRBJ1-5; possible D gene TRBD1, 6 bases. This CDR3 comprises 14 residues. Trimming pared 3 bases from V and 5 bases from J, leaving 11 bases between. Germline V lookup: CDR1 KGHSH, CDR2 LQKENI. CDR3 sequence: CASSPVAGDQPQHF. CDR3 bases: TGTGCCAGCTCACCTGTGGCAGGGGATCAGCCCCAGCATTTT.

This chain links TRBV7-9 with TRBJ2-3; D unclear. There are 13 residues in the CDR3. Germline CDR1 SEHNR, CDR2 FQNEAQ (reference sequence). V lost 2 bases, J lost 5 bases, and 8 bases lay in between. The DNA for the CDR3 is TGTGCCAGCAGCTTAACTGGCGGAGATACGCAGTATTTT. It encodes CASSLTGGDTQYF. The full variable domain, completed using reference TRBV7-9 and TRBJ2-3, is DTGVSQNPRHKITKRGQNVTFRCDPISEHNRLYWYRQTLGQGPEFLTYFQNEAQLEKSRLLSDRFSAERPKGSFSTLEIQRTEQGDSAMYLCASSLTGGDTQYFGPGTRLTVL.

The genes are TRBV27 and TRBJ2-7; tentative D call: TRBD1 (6 bases). This CDR3 has 17 amino acids. In germline, CDR1 is MNHEY, CDR2 SMNVEV (reference sequence). V was trimmed by 4 bases and J by 3 bases, leaving 22 bases between them. The CDR3 DNA is TGTGCCAGCAGTTGTGAGTTCTGGGACAAACGAATCTACGAGCAGTACTTC. This sequence encodes CASSCEFWDKRIYEQYF.

The chain couples TRBV29-1 to TRBJ2-7, with 8 bases matching TRBD1. Germline-derived CDR1 and CDR2 are SQVTM and ANQGSEA. The CDR3 has 13 amino acids. Unmatched junction bases numbered 8, after V lost 6 bases and J lost 4 bases. CDR3 DNA sequence: TGCAGCGTGGGGGACAGGAACAAGTACGAGCAGTACTTC. It translates to CSVGDRNKYEQYF.

V is TRBV7-2 and J is TRBJ2-7, with 9 positions matching TRBD1. This CDR3 contains 14 residues. The junction had 3 bases not matched to a gene; V was cut back by 3 bases and J by 3 bases. The germline CDR1 and CDR2 sequences are SGHTA and FQGNSA. Here the CDR3 reads CASSLDRGDYEQYF. CDR3 DNA: TGTGCCAGCAGCTTGGACAGGGGAGACTACGAGCAGTACTTC. Together with reference TRBV7-2 and TRBJ2-7, the CDR3 gives the full variable domain: GAGVSQSPSNKVTEKGKDVELRCDPISGHTALYWYRQSLGQGLEFLIYFQGNSAPDKSGLPSDRFSAERTGGSVSTLTIQRTQQEDSAVYLCASSLDRGDYEQYFGPGTRLTVT.

As for this clone: Additional DNA sequences in this sample encode the identical CDR3. The rearrangement joins TRBV9 to TRBJ1-3; 8 bases are shared with TRBD1. CDR3 length: 16 residues. V trimming: 2 bases; J trimming: 3 bases; junction bases outside the gene matches: 7. Germline CDR1 is SGDLS and CDR2 is YYNGEE. CDR3 region: CASSVAQGAYGNTIYF. The CDR3 bases are TGTGCCAGCAGCGTCGCGCAGGGGGCTTATGGAAACACCATATATTTT. Variable domain in full (rest from reference TRBV9 and TRBJ1-3): DSGVTQTPKHLITATGQRVTLRCSPRSGDLSVYWYQQSLDQGLQFLIQYYNGEERAKGNILERFSAQQFPDLHSELNLSSLELGDSALYFCASSVAQGAYGNTIYFGEGSWLTVV.

The chain has TRBV11-2 and TRBJ2-1; 8 bases fit TRBD2. Germline lookup yields CDR1 SGHAT and CDR2 FQNNGV. The J segment lost 3 bases and the V segment lost 5 bases, leaving 12 bases of the junction unmatched. CDR3 length: 17 amino acids. CDR3 loop: CASSPESGSSGYNEQFF. The CDR3 DNA reads as TGTGCCAGCAGCCCGGAGAGCGGGAGCAGCGGCTACAATGAGCAGTTCTTC.

This clone has only one observation. The chain uses TRBV30 and TRBJ1-1; D is unresolved. This CDR3 region has 13 residues. Germline V gene lookup returns CDR1 GTSNPN and CDR2 SVGIG (reference sequence). Trimming took off 0 bases at V and 7 bases at J, with 12 bases between the two ends. The CDR3 region is CAWSVGITSEAFF. In DNA, the CDR3 is TGTGCCTGGAGTGTGGGAATTACGAGTGAAGCTTTCTTT.

CDR3 residues: CASSNRVSSYEQYF. In nucleotides, the CDR3 is TGTGCCAGCTCGAACAGGGTGAGCTCCTACGAGCAGTACTTC. The genes are TRBV18 and TRBJ2-7; D may be TRBD1 (6 bases). With 6 bases removed from V and 0 bases from J, the gap between germline ends came to 12 bases. The CDR3 extends over 14 amino acids. The germline V gene has CDR1 KGHSH and CDR2 LQKENI. The complete variable domain, with remaining parts taken from reference TRBV18 and TRBJ2-7, reads NAGVMQNPRHLVRRRGQEARLRCSPMKGHSHVYWYRQLPEEGLKFMVYLQKENIIDESGMPKERFSAEFPKEGPSILRIQQVVRGDSAAYFCASSNRVSSYEQYFGPGTRLTVT.

The V gene is TRBV6-5, the J gene TRBJ1-1, with TRBD1 matching over 7 bases. V dropped 8 bases and J dropped 4; count of bases not matched to a gene: 4. This CDR3 has 12 residues. CDR1 is MNHEY, CDR2 SVGAGI, per germline. CDR3 in amino acids: CASQGGSTEAFF. The CDR3 nucleotides are TGTGCCAGCCAGGGGGGAAGCACTGAAGCTTTCTTT.

J is TRBJ2-7 and V is TRBV20-1; no clear D. CDR1 and CDR2 (germline): DFQATT, SNEGSKA (reference sequence). The CDR3 contains 11 residues. Between the trimmed V and J ends, which lost 4 bases and 5 bases, there was a span of 9 bases. The DNA of the CDR3 is TGCAGTGCTATATGGTTCGACGAGCAGTACTTC. Its protein product is CSAIWFDEQYF.

The CDR3 DNA reads as TGTGCCAGCAGAGCCGGGACAGGAGGCACAGATACGCAGTATTTT. Translated, it gives CASRAGTGGTDTQYF. The J gene is TRBJ2-3, the V gene TRBV6-5, with TRBD1 identical over 8 bases. Unmatched junction bases numbered 6, after V lost 6 bases and J lost 1 base. CDR1 is MNHEY, CDR2 SVGAGI, per germline. The CDR3 is 15 amino acids.

About this clone: Additional DNA sequences in this sample encode the identical CDR3. The J gene is TRBJ2-5, the V gene TRBV9, with D tentatively TRBD2 (5 bases). This CDR3 is 14 amino acids long. Between the trimmed V and J ends, which lost 0 bases and 5 bases, there was a span of 11 bases. Per germline, CDR1 SGDLS and CDR2 YYNGEE. The CDR3 spells CASSVGGARETQYF. The CDR3 coding sequence is TGTGCCAGCAGCGTAGGGGGAGCGCGTGAGACCCAGTACTTC.

This chain joins TRBV5-1 and TRBJ2-3; 7 bases align to TRBD2. The length of the CDR3 is 16 residues. Germline assignment: CDR1 SGHRS and CDR2 YFSETQ. V gave up 3 bases and J gave up 2 bases; unmatched junction bases: 9. The CDR3 is CASSSIQRGNTDTQYF. The CDR3, as DNA: TGCGCCAGCAGCTCCATTCAGCGGGGAAACACAGATACGCAGTATTTT.

The genes are TRBV5-1 and TRBJ2-7, with 8 bases lining up with TRBD2. The germline gives CDR1 SGHRS, CDR2 YFSETQ. V lost 0 bases to trimming and J lost 4 bases; unmatched junction nucleotides: 6. This CDR3 is built from 15 residues. The CDR3, as DNA: TGCGCCAGCAGCTTGGACGACGGGAGGGGGTACGAGCAGTACTTC. Its translation: CASSLDDGRGYEQYF.